This T cell receptor (beta chain) stems from a study of OX40 agonist ivuxolimab in advanced cancers. Broadly, across the study: The costimulatory receptor OX40 (CD134) was targeted by ivuxolimab, a fully human IgG2 agonistic monoclonal antibody. Intravenous ivuxolimab was administered to patients every 2 weeks at six dose levels: 0.01, 0.1, 0.3, 1.5, 3 and 10 mg/kg. Of the 50 to 55 patients in dose escalation, about 20 had hepatocellular carcinoma, some 15 had melanoma, 9 had renal cell carcinoma and 9 had head and neck cancer. In the dose-escalation cohort, roughly 82% of patients were male, and the mean age was 60 years with a range of about 23 to 79. Patients were allowed to have had prior anti-PD-1, anti-PD-L1 or anti-CTLA-4 therapy, and 40% of the dose-escalation patients had previously received checkpoint inhibitors. Partial responses were achieved by three dose-escalation patients, of whom one had hepatocellular carcinoma and two had cutaneous melanoma. Peripheral TCRbeta sequencing was intended to test whether TCR sequence diversity was altered and clonal T-cell expansion was caused by ivuxolimab. The paper covers the monotherapy dose-escalation part of the phase I ivuxolimab trial, which included N ≈ 54 patients.

With regard to this clone: Its antigen remains unidentified. No quality values exist for individual bases; no much larger clone is one base distant.

Patients with a history of autoimmune disease or receiving systemic immunosuppression were excluded from the trial. Peripheral blood for TCR sequencing was collected from all dose cohorts at baseline, on cycle 4 day 1, and on cycle 7 day 1. The samples were taken from a phase I, first-in-human, multicenter, open-label dose-escalation trial of ivuxolimab. Adults with locally advanced or metastatic melanoma, renal cell, hepatocellular, or head and neck squamous cell carcinoma were enrolled in the trial. Before TCR sequencing, CD4+ and CD8+ T cells were separately sorted from peripheral blood. Germline trimming: 4 bases from V, 4 bases from J; junction bases outside gene matches: 10. CDR1 SGHVS and CDR2 FQNEAQ are derived from the germline V gene. The CDR3 measures 17 amino acids from cysteine to phenylalanine. Only the CDR3 portion is preserved as DNA: 51 bases, with reading frame beginning at the first base.

To sequence the TCRbeta CDR3 region, genomic DNA was isolated from the sorted cells. The immunoSEQ Assay was used for sequencing of TCRbeta CDR3 regions. TCRdb mirrors the immuneACCESS table, restricted to in-frame sequences. Some clones are absent from its copies; in checked studies, under half trace to an unresolved V gene, and the reason for the others is unknown. Here the sample has fewer than 80,000 clones; 85% occur a single time. The ten largest make up less than 5% of the sample. Results and caveats for the whole study, not just this receptor: The antigen specificity of the peripheral T cells that underwent clonal expansion was not determined. Low levels of normalized T-cell clonal expansion were also seen in some patients who did not respond. Clonal expansion of both CD4+ and CD8+ blood T cells was observed from baseline to week 6 at doses 0.1 to 3.0 mg/kg. After ivuxolimab, CD8+ T cells had more expanded clones than CD4+ T cells on average. In the 0.1-3.0 mg/kg groups, partial responders had among the lowest normalized peripheral clonal expansion, particularly in CD8+ T cells.

The sample in question was CD4+ or CD8+ T cells sorted from blood, obtained in a trial of the OX40 agonist ivuxolimab. The source is an adult with an advanced solid tumor such as melanoma, head and neck, liver or kidney cancer. The rearrangement combines TRBV7-8 with TRBJ2-1, and TRBD2 matches 10 of the central bases. Here the CDR3 is given as CASSSALAGAFYNEQFF. In nucleotides, the sequence is TGTGCCAGCAGCTCCGCGCTAGCGGGGGCCTTTTACAATGAGCAGTTCTTC. The full variable domain, with segments outside the CDR3 supplied by the reference TRBV7-8 and TRBJ2-1 proteins, appears as GAGVSQSPRYKVAKRGQDVALRCDPISGHVSLFWYQQALGQGPEFLTYFQNEAQLDKSGLPSDRFFAERPEGSVSTLKIQRTQQEDSAVYLCASSSALAGAFYNEQFFGPGTRLTVL.